A selection of T cell receptor beta chains follows, all from one sample in a study of T cell clones after liver transplantation. TCRdb keeps only in-frame clones here, not all; method: immunoSEQ multiplex PCR. The sample consists of roughly 100,000 clones, roughly four fifths of them appearing once. Specimen: CD4+ T cells from blood, collected 47 months after liver transplant. These receptors were collected from a human patient who received a liver transplant. Some T cells could come from the graft donor. The CDR3 runs from the conserved cysteine through the conserved F or W. D genes are given only for firm matches. Only part of the rows carry a size: once, few, many, or a class if the clone is expanded.

V: TRBV28
J: TRBJ2-5
size: -
D: -
CDR3: CASSLSPWRGQETQYF
DNA: TGTGCCAGCAGTTTATCCCCATGGAGGGGCCAAGAGACCCAGTACTTC

V: TRBV7-2
J: TRBJ2-5
size: -
D: TRBD1
CDR3: CASSLGTGGETQYF
DNA: TGTGCCAGCAGCTTAGGGACAGGGGGTGAGACCCAGTACTTC

V: TRBV29-1
J: TRBJ2-7
size: -
D: -
CDR3: CSVDLGGQTYEQYF
DNA: TGCAGCGTTGACTTGGGGGGGCAGACCTACGAGCAGTACTTC

V: TRBV4-1
J: TRBJ1-4
size: -
D: -
CDR3: CASADPGAVEKLFF
DNA: TGCGCCAGTGCCGACCCAGGGGCGGTTGAAAAACTGTTTTTT

V: TRBV5-6
J: TRBJ2-2
size: -
D: -
CDR3: CASSFDTENTGELFF
DNA: TGTGCCAGCAGCTTCGATACAGAAAACACCGGGGAGCTGTTTTTT

V: TRBV27
J: TRBJ1-2
size: -
D: -
CDR3: CASTSHRVGYTF
DNA: TGTGCCAGCACCTCCCACAGGGTTGGCTACACCTTC

V: TRBV5-1
J: TRBJ1-5
size: -
D: -
CDR3: CASREGGGGNQPQHF
DNA: TGCGCCAGCAGGGAAGGGGGAGGGGGCAATCAGCCCCAGCATTTT

V: TRBV18
J: TRBJ1-5
size: -
D: -
CDR3: CASSPSGGGQPQHF
DNA: TGTGCCAGCTCACCATCGGGGGGCGGCCAGCCCCAGCATTTT

V: TRBV7-9
J: TRBJ1-4
size: -
D: -
CDR3: CASSPLMAGTRDEKLFF
DNA: TGTGCCAGCAGCCCCCTCATGGCAGGGACTCGCGATGAAAAACTGTTTTTT

V: TRBV11-3
J: TRBJ1-1
size: -
D: -
CDR3: CASSAVGNTEAFF
DNA: TGTGCCAGCAGCGCCGTAGGAAACACTGAAGCTTTCTTT

V: TRBV30
J: TRBJ1-1
size: -
D: -
CDR3: CAWIAGTNTEAFF
DNA: TGTGCCTGGATTGCAGGCACGAACACTGAAGCTTTCTTT

V: TRBV19
J: TRBJ1-5
size: few
D: -
CDR3: CASSMQDQPQHF
DNA: TGTGCCAGTAGTATGCAGGATCAGCCCCAGCATTTT

V: TRBV6-5
J: TRBJ1-3
size: once
D: TRBD1
CDR3: CASSRGQGGNTIYF
DNA: TGTGCCAGCAGCCGCGGACAGGGTGGAAACACCATATATTTT

V: TRBV2
J: TRBJ2-5
size: -
D: TRBD2
CDR3: CASSWTSEQETQYF
DNA: TGTGCCAGCAGTTGGACTAGCGAGCAAGAGACCCAGTACTTC

V: TRBV18
J: TRBJ2-7
size: -
D: TRBD1
CDR3: CASSPFRDRGYEQYF
DNA: TGTGCCAGCTCACCATTCCGCGACAGGGGGTACGAGCAGTACTTC

V: TRBV2
J: TRBJ2-7
size: -
D: -
CDR3: CASNPDPGYEQYF
DNA: TGTGCCAGCAACCCGGACCCTGGCTACGAGCAGTACTTC

V: TRBV10-3
J: TRBJ1-2
size: -
D: TRBD1
CDR3: CAIRGTGQGNGYTF
DNA: TGTGCCATCAGGGGGACAGGGCAGGGAAATGGCTACACCTTC

V: TRBV28
J: TRBJ2-1
size: -
D: -
CDR3: CASSLAVGYNEQFF
DNA: TGTGCCAGCAGTTTGGCAGTGGGCTACAATGAGCAGTTCTTC

V: TRBV5-6
J: TRBJ2-5
size: once
D: -
CDR3: CASSVGYRDNQETQYF
DNA: TGTGCCAGCAGCGTGGGGTACCGGGACAACCAAGAGACCCAGTACTTC

V: TRBV6-6
J: TRBJ2-7
size: once
D: TRBD1
CDR3: CASSYSGTGLYEQYF
DNA: TGTGCCAGCAGTTACTCAGGGACAGGGTTATACGAGCAGTACTTC

V: TRBV23-1
J: TRBJ2-7
size: -
D: TRBD1
CDR3: CASSQTPTTGTGNYEQYF
DNA: TGCGCCAGCAGTCAAACCCCAACCACCGGGACAGGGAACTACGAGCAGTACTTC

V: TRBV29-1
J: TRBJ1-3
size: -
D: -
CDR3: CSVVTRQGHSGNTIYF
DNA: TGCAGCGTTGTAACCCGGCAGGGCCACTCTGGAAACACCATATATTTT

V: TRBV2
J: TRBJ1-5
size: -
D: -
CDR3: CASSGRDLSNQPQHF
DNA: TGTGCCAGCAGTGGGAGGGACCTTAGCAATCAGCCCCAGCATTTT

V: TRBV5-4
J: TRBJ2-2
size: -
D: -
CDR3: CASSYMKDNTGELFF
DNA: TGTGCCAGCAGCTACATGAAGGACAACACCGGGGAGCTGTTTTTT

V: TRBV4-1
J: TRBJ1-4
size: -
D: -
CDR3: CASSQGSVTNEKLFF
DNA: TGCGCCAGCAGCCAAGGATCGGTCACTAATGAAAAACTGTTTTTT

V: TRBV12-5
J: TRBJ2-3
size: few
D: -
CDR3: CASGLETDTQYF
DNA: TGTGCTAGTGGTTTGGAAACAGATACGCAGTATTTT

V: TRBV6-1
J: TRBJ1-3
size: -
D: -
CDR3: CASSVAGLSSGNTIYF
DNA: TGTGCCAGCAGTGTCGCGGGACTCAGCTCTGGAAACACCATATATTTT

V: TRBV7-7
J: TRBJ2-7
size: -
D: TRBD2
CDR3: CASSLGTSGPRGAF
DNA: TGTGCCAGCAGCCTGGGGACTAGCGGGCCTAGAGGGGCCTTC

V: TRBV11-2
J: TRBJ1-1
size: -
D: -
CDR3: CASSLGHFEAFF
DNA: TGTGCCAGCAGCCTAGGACACTTCGAAGCTTTCTTT

V: TRBV2
J: TRBJ1-2
size: -
D: TRBD1
CDR3: CASIPRRQGADYGYTF
DNA: TGTGCCAGCATCCCTAGAAGACAGGGGGCGGACTATGGCTACACCTTC

V: TRBV19
J: TRBJ1-1
size: -
D: TRBD1
CDR3: CASNPSGGSHTEAFF
DNA: TGTGCCAGTAACCCTTCAGGGGGGAGTCACACTGAAGCTTTCTTT

V: TRBV7-9
J: TRBJ2-1
size: -
D: -
CDR3: CASSFPRGTTYNEQFF
DNA: TGTGCCAGCAGCTTCCCTCGCGGAACCACCTACAATGAGCAGTTCTTC

V: TRBV4-3
J: TRBJ1-2
size: -
D: -
CDR3: CASSQDHGGYTF
DNA: TGCGCCAGCAGCCAAGATCACGGTGGCTACACCTTC

V: TRBV2
J: TRBJ2-7
size: -
D: TRBD1
CDR3: CASSSDRDHEQYF
DNA: TGTGCCAGCAGTAGTGACAGGGACCACGAGCAGTACTTC

V: TRBV29-1
J: TRBJ1-3
size: -
D: -
CDR3: CSARKGNTIYF
DNA: TGCAGCGCCCGAAAGGGAAACACCATATATTTT

V: TRBV7-2
J: TRBJ2-7
size: -
D: TRBD2
CDR3: CASARTASGSKAYEQYF
DNA: TGTGCCAGCGCAAGGACGGCTAGCGGGAGTAAGGCCTACGAGCAGTACTTC

V: TRBV7-3
J: TRBJ2-5
size: -
D: -
CDR3: CASSSGLGQGETQYF
DNA: TGTGCCAGCAGCTCCGGCCTCGGGCAGGGGGAGACCCAGTACTTC

V: TRBV5-1
J: TRBJ2-3
size: -
D: TRBD2
CDR3: CASSFLAGENTQYF
DNA: TGCGCCAGCAGCTTCCTAGCGGGAGAAAATACGCAGTATTTT

V: TRBV7-3
J: TRBJ2-2
size: -
D: -
CDR3: CASSRDSNTGELFF
DNA: TGTGCCAGCAGCCGGGACTCGAACACCGGGGAGCTGTTTTTT

V: TRBV5-1
J: TRBJ2-5
size: once
D: -
CDR3: CASSFQETQYF
DNA: TGCGCCAGCAGCTTTCAAGAGACCCAGTACTTC

V: TRBV6-4
J: TRBJ2-1
size: -
D: -
CDR3: CASSVGRDNEQFF
DNA: TGTGCCAGCAGTGTAGGGCGAGACAATGAGCAGTTCTTC

V: TRBV19
J: TRBJ2-7
size: -
D: TRBD2
CDR3: CASSSGLAVYEQYF
DNA: TGTGCCAGTAGTAGCGGACTAGCGGTCTACGAGCAGTACTTC

V: TRBV7-2
J: TRBJ2-7
size: few
D: -
CDR3: CASSLGEGAYEQYF
DNA: TGTGCCAGCAGCTTAGGCGAAGGCGCCTACGAGCAGTACTTC

V: TRBV5-1
J: TRBJ2-7
size: few
D: TRBD1
CDR3: CASSLATGQAPYEQYF
DNA: TGCGCCAGCAGCTTGGCCACGGGACAGGCGCCCTACGAGCAGTACTTC

V: TRBV19
J: TRBJ2-2
size: -
D: -
CDR3: CASSPRPGDPGELFF
DNA: TGTGCCAGTAGTCCTCGTCCAGGGGATCCCGGGGAGCTGTTTTTT

V: TRBV28
J: TRBJ2-2
size: few
D: TRBD1
CDR3: CASSSPGQGNTGELFF
DNA: TGTGCCAGCAGTTCTCCGGGACAGGGGAACACCGGGGAGCTGTTTTTT

V: TRBV11-2
J: TRBJ2-2
size: once
D: -
CDR3: CASSQTGMNGELFF
DNA: TGTGCCAGCAGCCAAACAGGGATGAACGGGGAGCTGTTTTTT

V: TRBV12-5
J: TRBJ2-1
size: -
D: -
CDR3: CASGLSGGLSYNEQFF
DNA: TGTGCTAGTGGTTTGTCGGGGGGCCTCTCCTACAATGAGCAGTTCTTC

V: TRBV5-7
J: TRBJ1-5
size: -
D: TRBD1
CDR3: CASSLPGQGSQPQHF
DNA: TGTGCCAGCAGCTTACCGGGACAGGGTTCTCAGCCCCAGCATTTT

V: TRBV5-1
J: TRBJ2-1
size: -
D: TRBD2
CDR3: CASSLGLAGHQGDEQFF
DNA: TGCGCCAGCAGCTTGGGACTAGCGGGCCATCAAGGCGATGAGCAGTTCTTC

V: TRBV11-2
J: TRBJ2-7
size: -
D: -
CDR3: CASSTRHLAAYEQYF
DNA: TGTGCCAGCAGCACCCGGCACCTGGCCGCCTACGAGCAGTACTTC

V: TRBV7-9
J: TRBJ2-7
size: -
D: TRBD1
CDR3: CASSISGGPGEQYF
DNA: TGTGCCAGCAGCATTTCAGGGGGCCCAGGTGAGCAGTACTTC

V: TRBV5-4
J: TRBJ2-2
size: few
D: -
CDR3: CASSSGRSSTGELFF
DNA: TGTGCCAGCAGCTCAGGACGGTCCAGCACCGGGGAGCTGTTTTTT

V: TRBV2
J: TRBJ2-7
size: once
D: TRBD1
CDR3: CATRQGNGYEQYF
DNA: TGTGCCACCCGACAGGGAAACGGCTACGAGCAGTACTTC

V: TRBV28
J: TRBJ1-5
size: -
D: -
CDR3: CASSGGVGQPQHF
DNA: TGTGCCAGCAGTGGGGGGGTAGGACAGCCCCAGCATTTT

V: TRBV19
J: TRBJ1-5
size: once
D: -
CDR3: CASSKAGNQPQHF
DNA: TGTGCCAGTAGTAAAGCGGGGAATCAGCCCCAGCATTTT

V: TRBV7-3
J: TRBJ2-1
size: few
D: TRBD1
CDR3: CASSRQGGSYNEQFF
DNA: TGTGCCAGCAGCAGACAGGGGGGCTCCTACAATGAGCAGTTCTTC

V: TRBV11-2
J: TRBJ2-6
size: -
D: -
CDR3: CASSLAGFSPLSGANVLTF
DNA: TGTGCCAGCAGCTTAGCGGGGTTTAGTCCGCTATCTGGGGCCAACGTCCTGACTTTC

V: TRBV6-6
J: TRBJ1-1
size: -
D: -
CDR3: CASSYRTEGEAFF
DNA: TGTGCCAGCAGTTACCGGACCGAGGGGGAAGCTTTCTTT